Detailed here is one T cell receptor (beta chain). Its antigen is undetermined. This sample is part of a study of shared clonotypes between healthy human individuals. About the study: Used for every donor were three CD4 naive, three CD4 memory, two CD8 naive and one CD8 memory plate. Whole-study findings and limits: Researchers sampled only blood; tissue repertoires likely differ.

Germline CDR1 and CDR2: SGHDN and FVKESK. V lost 5 bases and J lost 3, with 16 bases in between. CDR3 length: 15 residues. Libraries were prepared by immunoSEQ multiplex PCR; TCRdb keeps only in-frame clonotypes and omits some of them. Of 550,000 to 750,000 clones listed, about 95% are singletons. Naive CD8 isolation took CD45RO-negative cells positively selected for CCR7 and excluded terminally differentiated effector memory CD45RA+ cells. The TCR was taken from a woman in her 30s in good health. Sequences were obtained from naive CD8+ T cells sorted from blood. J is TRBJ1-1 and V is TRBV14, with unresolved D. The CDR3 spells CASSSRSGLDTEAFF. DNA of the CDR3: TGTGCCAGCAGCTCAAGGTCGGGATTAGACACTGAAGCTTTCTTT.